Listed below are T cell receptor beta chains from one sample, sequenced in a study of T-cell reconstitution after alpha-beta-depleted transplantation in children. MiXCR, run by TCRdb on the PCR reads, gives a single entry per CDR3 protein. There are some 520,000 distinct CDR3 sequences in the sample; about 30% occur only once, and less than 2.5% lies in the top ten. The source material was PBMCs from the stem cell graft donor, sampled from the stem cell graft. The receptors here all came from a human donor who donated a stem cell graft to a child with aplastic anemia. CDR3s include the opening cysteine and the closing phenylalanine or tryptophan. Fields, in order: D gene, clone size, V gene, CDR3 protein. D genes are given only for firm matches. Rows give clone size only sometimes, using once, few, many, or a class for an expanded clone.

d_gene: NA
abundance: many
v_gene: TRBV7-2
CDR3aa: CASSLEATGGYTF

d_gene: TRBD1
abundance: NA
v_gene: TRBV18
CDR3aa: CASSLQGITSGANVLTF

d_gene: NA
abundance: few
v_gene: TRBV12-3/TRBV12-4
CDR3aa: CASSMTGSTYEQYF

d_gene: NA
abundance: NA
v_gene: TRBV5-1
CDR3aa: CASRPDEWETQYF

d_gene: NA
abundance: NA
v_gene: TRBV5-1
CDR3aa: CARPPVYEQYF

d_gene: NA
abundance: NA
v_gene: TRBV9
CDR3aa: CASSGRQGGVQYF

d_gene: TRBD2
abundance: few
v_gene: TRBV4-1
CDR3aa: CASSQDRGQREQWGEQFF

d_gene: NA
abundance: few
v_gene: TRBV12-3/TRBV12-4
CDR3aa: CASSGSGDGYTF

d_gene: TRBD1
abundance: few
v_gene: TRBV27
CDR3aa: CASRRDRVYEQYF

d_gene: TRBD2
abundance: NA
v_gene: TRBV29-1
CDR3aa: CSVQGLANTGELFF

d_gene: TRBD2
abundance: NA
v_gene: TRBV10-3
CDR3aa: CATARTSGAYEQYF

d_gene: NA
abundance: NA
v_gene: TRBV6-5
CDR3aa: CASSLLTPANEKLFF

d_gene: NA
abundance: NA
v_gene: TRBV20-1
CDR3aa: CSATGQNYGYTF

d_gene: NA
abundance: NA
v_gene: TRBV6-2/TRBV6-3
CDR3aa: CASSYALGQGISTEAFF

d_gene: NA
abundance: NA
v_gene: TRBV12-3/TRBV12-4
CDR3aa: CASSFGQYGYTF

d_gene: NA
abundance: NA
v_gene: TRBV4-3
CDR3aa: CASLLTNYGYTF

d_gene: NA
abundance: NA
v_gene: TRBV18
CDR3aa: CASSPSGDETQYF

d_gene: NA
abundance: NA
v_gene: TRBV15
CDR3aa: CATSTFGVNTEAFF

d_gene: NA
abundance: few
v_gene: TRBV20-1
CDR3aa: CSARVSGNQPQHF

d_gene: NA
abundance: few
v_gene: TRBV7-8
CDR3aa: CASSRPGTAGEQYF

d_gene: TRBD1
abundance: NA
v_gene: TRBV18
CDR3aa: CASSPLAGGDEAFF

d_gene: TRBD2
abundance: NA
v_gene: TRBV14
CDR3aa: CASRPWTSGSSYEQYF

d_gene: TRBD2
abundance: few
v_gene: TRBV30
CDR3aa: CAWGLAGVSYEQYF

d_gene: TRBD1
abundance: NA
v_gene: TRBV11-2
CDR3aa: CASSPGQVLYGYTF

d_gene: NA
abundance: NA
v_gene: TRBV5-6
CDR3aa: CASSTGRLYGYTF

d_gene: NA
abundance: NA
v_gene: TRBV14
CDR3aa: CASSQVYGRGELFF

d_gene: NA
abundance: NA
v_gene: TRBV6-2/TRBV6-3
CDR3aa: CACGEGGNQPQHF

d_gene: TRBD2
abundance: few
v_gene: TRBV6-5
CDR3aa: CASRPGGGRTDTQYF

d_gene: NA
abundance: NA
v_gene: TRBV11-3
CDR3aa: CASSSPPLGESTDTQYF

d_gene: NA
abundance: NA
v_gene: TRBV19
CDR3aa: CASSIGGSPSYEQYF

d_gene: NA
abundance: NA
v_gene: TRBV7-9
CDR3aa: CASSLEYLGTEAFF

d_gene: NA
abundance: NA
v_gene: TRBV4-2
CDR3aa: CASSLSWRGGNQPQHF

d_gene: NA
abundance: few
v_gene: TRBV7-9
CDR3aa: CASSLEGVAYGYTF

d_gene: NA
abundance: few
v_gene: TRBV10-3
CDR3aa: CAISDRLTLSYEQYF

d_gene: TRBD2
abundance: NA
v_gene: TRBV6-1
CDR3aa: CASSPRTSGDTQYF

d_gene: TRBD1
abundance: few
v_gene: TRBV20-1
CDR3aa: CSARGTGDYGYTF

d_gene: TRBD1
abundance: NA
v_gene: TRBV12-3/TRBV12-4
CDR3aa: CASSLGTGVGNTIYF

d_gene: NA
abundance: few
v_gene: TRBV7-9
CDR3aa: CASSLMVRGANGYTF

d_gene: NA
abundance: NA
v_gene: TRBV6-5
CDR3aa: CASSYSPKSQETQYF

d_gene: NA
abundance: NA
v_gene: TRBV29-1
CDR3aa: CSVPGSGYTF

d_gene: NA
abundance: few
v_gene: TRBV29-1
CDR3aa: CSAHYFTGGTEAFF

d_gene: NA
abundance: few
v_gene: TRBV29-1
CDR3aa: CSVVRDDYNEQFF

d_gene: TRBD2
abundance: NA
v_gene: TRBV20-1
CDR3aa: CSARTSGIYEQYF

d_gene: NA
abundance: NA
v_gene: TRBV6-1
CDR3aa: CASSLPGGRSNEQFF

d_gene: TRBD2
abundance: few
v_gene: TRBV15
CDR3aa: CATSRGTSVFNEQFF

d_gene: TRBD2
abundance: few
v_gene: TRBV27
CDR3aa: CASSLSALAQTYEQYF

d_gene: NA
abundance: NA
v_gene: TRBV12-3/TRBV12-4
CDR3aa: CASSLWGVTDTQYF